This T cell receptor (beta chain) was captured by sequencing in a study of T-cell reconstitution after alpha-beta-depleted transplantation in children. Notes on the study in general: The authors attributed T-cell counts and diversity one year after transplant mostly to newly produced T cells. Surviving recipient T cells and thymic progenitors underlay high day-60 TCRbeta diversity in some patients. After transplant, at about two months, alpha-beta T cells were reportedly derived from several hundred expanded graft clones.

Unique molecular identifiers were built into the TCRbeta library. TCRdb called the PCR reads again in MiXCR, with one record for every CDR3 protein. The sample comprises more than 85,000 distinct CDR3 sequences, 6% of which are singletons, and about 6% rests with the top ten. A few counts support this clonotype. The target antigen is unknown. The sequence derives from a female patient under 10 years old who had a stem cell transplant for Fanconi anemia, so the T cells may come from the graft donor. This specimen was PBMCs, mostly from graft donor cells, taken 60 days after TCRalphabeta/CD19-depleted stem cell transplant.

CDR3 region: CASSGTSGGTQYF. CDR3 bases: TGTGCCAGCAGCGGGACTAGCGGGGGGACGCAGTATTTT. The V gene is TRBV21-1, the J gene TRBJ2-3; the table's D call TRBD2 went unverified against the DNA. TRBV21-1 is a recognized pseudogene. The CDR3 extends over 13 amino acids.